This TCR beta chain is drawn from a study of OX40 agonist ivuxolimab in advanced cancers. About the study as a whole: The costimulatory receptor OX40 (CD134) was targeted by ivuxolimab, a fully human IgG2 agonistic monoclonal antibody. Patients were allowed to have had prior anti-PD-1, anti-PD-L1 or anti-CTLA-4 therapy, and roughly two fifths of the dose-escalation patients had been treated with checkpoint inhibitors. Intravenous ivuxolimab was administered to patients every 2 weeks at six dose levels: 0.01, 0.1, 0.3, 1.5, 3 and 10 mg/kg. Peripheral TCRbeta sequencing aimed to test whether ivuxolimab altered TCR sequence diversity and caused clonal T-cell expansion. Among the roughly 50 dose-escalation patients, some 19 had hepatocellular carcinoma, approximately 15 melanoma, 9 renal cell carcinoma and 9 head and neck cancer. The monotherapy dose-escalation portion (N ≈ 50 patients) of the phase I ivuxolimab trial is reported in the paper. Three dose-escalation patients achieved partial responses, one with hepatocellular carcinoma and two with cutaneous melanoma. In the dose-escalation cohort, approximately 82% of patients were male, and the mean age was 60 years with a range of about 20 to 80. Overall study outcomes, separate from this receptor: Low levels of normalized T-cell clonal expansion were also seen in some nonresponding patients. At doses of 0.1 to 3.0 mg/kg, clonal expansion of both CD4+ and CD8+ blood T cells was observed from baseline to week 6. On average, CD8+ T cells showed more expanded clones than CD4+ T cells after ivuxolimab. Which antigens the clonally expanded peripheral T cells were specific for was not determined. In the 0.1-3.0 mg/kg groups, partial responders had among the lowest normalized peripheral clonal expansion, particularly in CD8+ T cells.

Comment on this clone: The antigen this receptor binds is unknown. No base quality values were provided; no much bigger clone lies one nucleotide off.

To sequence the TCRbeta CDR3 region, genomic DNA was isolated from the sorted cells. TCRbeta CDR3 regions were sequenced using the immunoSEQ Assay. What TCRdb holds here is the immuneACCESS table cut down to in-frame rearrangements. Part of the clones is not present; checked against another copy, under half of the missing clones reflect an unresolved V gene, and the others are unexplained. The sample table shows 60,000 to 80,000 clones, and roughly 87% are seen once. The leading ten clones occupy around 10% of the sample. The trial excluded patients who had a history of autoimmune disease or were on systemic immunosuppression. Peripheral blood for TCR sequencing was drawn from every dose cohort at baseline, at cycle 4 day 1 and at cycle 7 day 1. Samples were obtained from an open-label, multicenter, first-in-human phase I dose-escalation trial of ivuxolimab. Adults with locally advanced or metastatic head and neck squamous cell, hepatocellular, melanoma or renal cell carcinoma were enrolled in the trial. CD4+ and CD8+ T cells were sorted separately from peripheral blood before TCR sequencing.

CDR1 and CDR2 are drawn from the germline V gene (reference sequence): LNHNV, YYDKDF. Measured from the cysteine to the phenylalanine, the CDR3 is 15 residues long. Only the CDR3 DNA is retained, 45 bases long and in frame from the first base. The junction shows trimming of 5 bases on V and 7 bases on J, and the gene matches do not reach 10 bases of it. This material consisted of CD4+ or CD8+ T cells sorted from blood, taken in a trial of the OX40 agonist ivuxolimab. The chain is encoded by TRBV15 joined to TRBJ1-2; 10 of the junction bases match TRBD1. The sequence was obtained from an adult with an advanced solid tumor such as melanoma, head and neck, liver or kidney cancer. In nucleotide form, the sequence is TGTGCCACCAGCCAAGGACAGGGGGTGATGTCTGGCTACACCTTC. This is translated as CATSQGQGVMSGYTF.